This T cell receptor (beta chain) was retrieved from a study of blood T cell repertoires in COVID-19. Study summary: Sample material is recorded as cDNA or gDNA derived from T cells, B-cell-depleted T cells, or PBMCs.

Original processing notes: Reference gene primer amplification yielded estimated nucleated cell counts. Only in-frame clones appear in the TCRdb table, and some are missing; sequencing was by immunoSEQ multiplex PCR. V and J calls plus clone size are reproduced from that table; the DNA served to infer D and trimming. The sample holds some 180,000 clones, roughly 85% seen once. V lost 1 base and J lost 10; bases outside the gene matches: 6. This CDR3 is 15 amino acids long. Germline V gives CDR1 LGHDT, CDR2 YNNKEL (reference sequence). Cohorts were determined from participant-reported clinical history.

J is TRBJ1-6 and V is TRBV3-1 (or the pseudogene TRBV3-2); TRBD1 matches at 8 bases. The TCR originated in a woman in her 70s in a cohort exposed to, infected with or recovered from COVID-19 (not recorded which). The sequenced sample consisted of PBMCs or T cells enriched from blood (not recorded which). In nucleotides, the CDR3 is TGTGCCAGCAGCCAAGTTACTTCAGGGGGCTCACCCCTCCACTTT. Its protein product is CASSQVTSGGSPLHF.